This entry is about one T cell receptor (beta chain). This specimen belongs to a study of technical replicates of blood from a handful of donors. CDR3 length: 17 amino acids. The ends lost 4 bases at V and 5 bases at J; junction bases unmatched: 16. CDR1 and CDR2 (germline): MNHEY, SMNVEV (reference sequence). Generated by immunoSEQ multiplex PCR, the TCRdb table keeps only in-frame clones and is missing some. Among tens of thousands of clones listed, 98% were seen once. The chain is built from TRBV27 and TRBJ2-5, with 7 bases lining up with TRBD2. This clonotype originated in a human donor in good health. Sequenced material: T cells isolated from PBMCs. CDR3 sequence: CASSSPPGGSGRETQYF. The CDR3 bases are TGTGCCAGCAGTTCCCCCCCCGGGGGGTCCGGTAGGGAGACCCAGTACTTC.